This T cell receptor beta chain was documented in a study of T cells after yellow fever vaccination. Germline CDR1 is DFQATT and CDR2 is SNEGSKA (reference sequence). This CDR3 has 14 amino acids. V shed 4 bases and J shed 9 bases, with 18 bases lying between them. TCRdb re-called the 5' RACE reads through MiXCR, storing one row per CDR3 protein. The data contain hundreds of thousands of distinct CDR3 sequences, roughly 14% of them singletons. The material sequenced was PBMCs, taken on the day of the yellow fever booster vaccination. The chain combines TRBV20-1 with TRBJ2-2; weak D call: TRBD1 (6 bases). The TCR originated in a man aged 25 to 40 who received the YFV17D yellow fever vaccine. The CDR3 region is CSATDRIRGRELFF. The CDR3 coding sequence is TGCAGTGCTACTGACAGGATCCGAGGTCGGGAGCTGTTTTTT.